This T cell receptor beta chain was identified during a study of T cells in Graves' hyperthyroidism and ophthalmopathy. Study-wide findings and caveats: Before onset, by a median of 6.5 months, the model predicted ophthalmopathy. Most thyroid clonotypes expanded above 0.001 were also detected in blood.

Germline V lookup: CDR1 SQVTM, CDR2 ANQGSEA. CDR3 length equals 12 residues. V lost 2 bases, J lost 8 bases, and 12 bases lay in between. TCR beta CDR3 regions were amplified from RNA. Researchers ran a first-round RT-PCR on the TCR CDR3 using the HTBI primer set. TCRdb re-derived calls from the multiplex PCR reads in MiXCR, one entry per CDR3 protein. The data show 600,000 or so distinct CDR3 sequences, 46% seen once. Exclusion of patients followed from uncontrolled infection, other autoimmune disease, pregnancy or lactation. Each diagnosis was grounded in clinical symptoms, serum thyroxine and TRAb, thyroid ultrasound, and orbital computed tomography. Worth noting for this clonotype: Its antigen is not known.

Sequencing input: peripheral blood or thyroid tissue (not recorded which). The sequence derives from a woman between 18 and 29 years old with Graves' hyperthyroidism. This chain uses TRBV29-1 with TRBJ1-2; D is undetermined. The CDR3 sequence: CSVEPLVGGYTF. CDR3 nucleotide sequence: TGCAGCGTTGAACCGTTGGTAGGCGGCTACACCTTC.